This T cell receptor beta chain was captured by sequencing in a study of blood T cell repertoires in COVID-19. Study-wide background: The United States, Italy and Spain supplied acute and convalescent COVID-19 samples.

The CDR3 covers 14 residues. Germline CDR1 SGHRS, CDR2 YFSETQ. After removal of 4 bases from V and 0 bases from J, the junction contained 3 bases not matched to a gene. Participants were aged about 18 to 90 years from around 25 US areas. Participants reported their clinical history, and cohort assignment relied on those reports. Each recovered donor of Cohort 3 presented with two negative PCRs, clearance, or symptom resolution. Data came from immunoSEQ multiplex PCR; TCRdb stores just in-frame clones and leaves some out. This sample has a few hundred thousand clones; roughly 84% occur once, and the top ten carry almost 3%. About this clone itself: With a much larger clone just one base away, this may be a read error.

This receptor was identified in a woman in her 30s who had recovered from COVID-19. The chain has TRBV5-1 and TRBJ1-1, with 7 bases identical to TRBD1. The sequenced sample was PBMCs or T cells enriched from blood (not recorded which). The CDR3 sequence: CASSRDSLNTEAFF. Here the CDR3 DNA reads TGCGCCAGCAGCCGGGACAGCTTGAACACTGAAGCTTTCTTT.